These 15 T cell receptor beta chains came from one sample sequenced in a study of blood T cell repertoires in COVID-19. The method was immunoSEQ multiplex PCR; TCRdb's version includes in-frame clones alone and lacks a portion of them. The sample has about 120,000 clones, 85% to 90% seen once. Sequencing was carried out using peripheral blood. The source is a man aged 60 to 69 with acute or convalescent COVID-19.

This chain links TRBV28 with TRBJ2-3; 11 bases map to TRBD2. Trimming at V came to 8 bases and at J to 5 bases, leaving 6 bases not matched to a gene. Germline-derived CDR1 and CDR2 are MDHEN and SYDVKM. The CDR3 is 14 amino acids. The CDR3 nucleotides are TGTGCCAGCTTAACTAGCGGGAGTATAGATACGCAGTATTTT. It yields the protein CASLTSGSIDTQYF.

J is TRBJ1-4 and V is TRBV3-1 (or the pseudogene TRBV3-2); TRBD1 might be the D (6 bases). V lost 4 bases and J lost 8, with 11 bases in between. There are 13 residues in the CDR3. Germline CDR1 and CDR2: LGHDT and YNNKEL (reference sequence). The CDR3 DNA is TGTGCCAGCAGCCGGGCAGGGGAGGAAAAACTGTTTTTT. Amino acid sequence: CASSRAGEEKLFF.

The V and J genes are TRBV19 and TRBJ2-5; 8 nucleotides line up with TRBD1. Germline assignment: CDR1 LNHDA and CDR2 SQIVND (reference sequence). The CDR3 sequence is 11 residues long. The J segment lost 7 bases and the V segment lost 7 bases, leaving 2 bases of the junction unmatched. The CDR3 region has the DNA TGTGCCAGTACACAGGGGGGGACCCAGTACTTC. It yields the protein CASTQGGTQYF. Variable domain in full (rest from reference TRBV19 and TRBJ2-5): DGGITQSPKYLFRKEGQNVTLSCEQNLNHDAMYWYRQDPGQGLRLIYYSQIVNDFQKGDIAEGYSVSREKKESFPLTVTSAQKNPTAFYLCASTQGGTQYFGPGTRLLVL.

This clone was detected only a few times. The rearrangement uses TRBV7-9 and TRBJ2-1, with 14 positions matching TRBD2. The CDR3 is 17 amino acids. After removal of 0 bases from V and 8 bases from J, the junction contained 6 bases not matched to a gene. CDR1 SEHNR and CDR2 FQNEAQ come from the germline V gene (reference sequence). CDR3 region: CASSLAGGTSGSYEQFF. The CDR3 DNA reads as TGTGCCAGCAGCTTAGCGGGAGGGACTAGCGGGAGTTATGAGCAGTTCTTC.

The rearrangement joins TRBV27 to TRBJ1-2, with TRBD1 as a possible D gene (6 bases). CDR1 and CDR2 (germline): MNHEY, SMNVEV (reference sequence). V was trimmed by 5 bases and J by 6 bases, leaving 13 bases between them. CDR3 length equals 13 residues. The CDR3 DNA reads TGTGCCAGCAGTCCGTGGGGGGGCGATGGCTACACCTTC. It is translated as CASSPWGGDGYTF.

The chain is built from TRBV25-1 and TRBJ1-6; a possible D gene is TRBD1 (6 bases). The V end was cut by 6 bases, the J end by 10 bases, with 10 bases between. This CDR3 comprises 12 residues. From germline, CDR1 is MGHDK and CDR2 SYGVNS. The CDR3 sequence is CASRPGDSPLHF. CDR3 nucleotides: TGTGCCAGCAGACCAGGGGACTCACCCCTCCACTTT.

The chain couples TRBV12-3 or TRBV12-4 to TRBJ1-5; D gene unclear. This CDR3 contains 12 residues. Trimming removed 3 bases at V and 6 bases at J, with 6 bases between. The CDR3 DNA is TGTGCCAGCAGTTTCGAGGGTCAGCCCCAGCATTTT. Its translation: CASSFEGQPQHF.

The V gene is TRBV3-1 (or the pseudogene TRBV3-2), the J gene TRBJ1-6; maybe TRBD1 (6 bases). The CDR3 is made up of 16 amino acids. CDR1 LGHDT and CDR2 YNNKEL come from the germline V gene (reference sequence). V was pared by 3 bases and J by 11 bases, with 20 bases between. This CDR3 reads CASSHNVGGGKTPLHF. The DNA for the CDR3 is TGTGCCAGCAGCCATAATGTGGGAGGGGGTAAAACACCCCTCCACTTT.

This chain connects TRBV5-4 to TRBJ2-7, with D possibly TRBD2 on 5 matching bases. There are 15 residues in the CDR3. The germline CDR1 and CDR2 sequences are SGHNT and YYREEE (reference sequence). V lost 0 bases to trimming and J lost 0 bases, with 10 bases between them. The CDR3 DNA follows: TGTGCCAGCAGCTTGGGAGGGAGAACCTCCTACGAGCAGTACTTC. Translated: CASSLGGRTSYEQYF.

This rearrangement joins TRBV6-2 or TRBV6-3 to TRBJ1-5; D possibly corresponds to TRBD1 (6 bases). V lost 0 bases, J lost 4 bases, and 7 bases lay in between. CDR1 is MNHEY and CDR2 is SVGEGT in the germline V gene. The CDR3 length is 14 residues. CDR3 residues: CASSYSRGNQPQHF. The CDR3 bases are TGTGCCAGCAGTTACTCAAGGGGGAATCAGCCCCAGCATTTT.

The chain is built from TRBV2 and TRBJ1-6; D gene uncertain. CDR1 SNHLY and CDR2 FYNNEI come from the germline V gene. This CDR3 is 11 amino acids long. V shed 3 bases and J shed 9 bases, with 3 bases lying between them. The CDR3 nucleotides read TGTGCCAGCAGTGACTCTTCACCCCTCCACTTT. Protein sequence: CASSDSSPLHF. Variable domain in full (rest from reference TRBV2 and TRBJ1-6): EPEVTQTPSHQVTQMGQEVILRCVPISNHLYFYWYRQILGQKVEFLVSFYNNEISEKSEIFDDQFSVERPDGSNFTLKIRSTKLEDSAMYFCASSDSSPLHFGNGTRLTVT.

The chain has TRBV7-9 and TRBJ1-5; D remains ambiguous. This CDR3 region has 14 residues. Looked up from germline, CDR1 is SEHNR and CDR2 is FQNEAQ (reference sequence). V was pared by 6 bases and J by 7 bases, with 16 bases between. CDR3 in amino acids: CASSSAWGDQPQHF. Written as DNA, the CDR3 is TGTGCCAGCAGTTCAGCGTGGGGAGACCAGCCCCAGCATTTT.

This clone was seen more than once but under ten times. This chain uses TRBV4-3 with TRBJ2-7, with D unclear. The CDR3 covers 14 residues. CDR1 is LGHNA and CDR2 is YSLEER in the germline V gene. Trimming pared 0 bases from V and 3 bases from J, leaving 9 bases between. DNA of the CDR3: TGCGCCAGCAGCCAAGAGCTACAGTTCTACGAGCAGTACTTC. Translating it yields CASSQELQFYEQYF.

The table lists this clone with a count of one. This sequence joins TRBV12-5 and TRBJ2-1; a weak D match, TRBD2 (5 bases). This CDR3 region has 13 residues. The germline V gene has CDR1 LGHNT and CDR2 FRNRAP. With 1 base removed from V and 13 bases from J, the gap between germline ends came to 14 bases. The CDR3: CASGLDSTTHQFF. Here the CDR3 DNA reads TGTGCTAGTGGTTTGGACTCGACTACCCACCAGTTCTTC.

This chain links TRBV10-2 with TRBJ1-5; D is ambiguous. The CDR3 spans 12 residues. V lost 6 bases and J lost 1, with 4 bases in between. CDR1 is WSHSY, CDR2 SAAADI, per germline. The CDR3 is CASSQSNQPQHF. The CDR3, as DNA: TGCGCCAGCAGCCAAAGCAATCAGCCCCAGCATTTT.